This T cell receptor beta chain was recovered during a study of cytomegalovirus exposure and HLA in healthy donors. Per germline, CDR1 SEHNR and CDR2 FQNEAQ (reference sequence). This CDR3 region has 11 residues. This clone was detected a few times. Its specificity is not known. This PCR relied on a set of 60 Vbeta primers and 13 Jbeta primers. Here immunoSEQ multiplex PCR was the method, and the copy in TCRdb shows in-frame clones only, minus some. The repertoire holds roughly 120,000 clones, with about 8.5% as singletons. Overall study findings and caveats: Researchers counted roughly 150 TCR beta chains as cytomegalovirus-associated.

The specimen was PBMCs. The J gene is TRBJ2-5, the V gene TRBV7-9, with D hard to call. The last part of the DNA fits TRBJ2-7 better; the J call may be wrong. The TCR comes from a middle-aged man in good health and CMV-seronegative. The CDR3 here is CASSPRHEQYF. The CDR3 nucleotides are TGTGCCAGCAGCCCGCGCCACGAGCAGTACTTC.